The text below deals with one T cell receptor (beta chain). These data come from a study of blood T cell repertoires in COVID-19. Study in general: Nucleic acid was either cDNA or gDNA, and it came from T cells, B-cell-depleted T cells, or PBMCs.

In the original workflow: By means of reference gene primer amplification, nucleated cell counts were estimated. Generated by immunoSEQ multiplex PCR, the TCRdb table keeps only in-frame clones and is missing some. V, J and clone size are taken as reported in that table, and D and trimming were inferred from the DNA itself. Found here are more than 150,000 clones, roughly 80% of them singletons; the top ten hold roughly 0.56%. The CDR3 runs 14 residues. V was trimmed by 3 bases and J by 1 base, leaving 7 bases between them. The germline V gene encodes CDR1 LGHDT and CDR2 YNNKEL (reference sequence). This chain links TRBV3-1 (or the pseudogene TRBV3-2) with TRBJ1-3, with D hard to call. This receptor was taken from a man aged 55 to 70 with acute or convalescent COVID-19. Material: peripheral blood. This CDR3 is CASSQRGSGNTIYF. Here the CDR3 DNA reads TGTGCCAGCAGCCAGCGGGGATCTGGAAACACCATATATTTT.